This TCR beta chain was recovered during a study of long-term antiretroviral therapy in people with HIV (dated by TCRdb to the early 2020s). About the full investigation: The earliest samples were collected roughly a decade before the 2015 WHO recommendation for immediate ART, at a time when ART was usually postponed until CD4 counts fell. A retrospective serial study tested whether ART initiation and durable HIV suppression were associated with changes in peripheral blood TRB repertoire composition and diversity. The cohort contributed about 200 cryopreserved PBMC samples from 30 adults with confirmed HIV infection, collected serially over a mean of about six years (range 1-12). About 35% of the 30 participants with HIV were female. No cross-contamination during QIAcube processing turned up in test extractions that ran a monoclonal T-cell line alongside more than 30 polyclonal samples.

Ends trimmed: V by 3 bases, J by 8 bases; bases unmatched to a gene: 8. Sequences SGDLS (CDR1) and YYNGEE (CDR2) are obtained from the germline V gene. From the cysteine up to the phenylalanine, the CDR3 has a length of 14 residues. The read is trimmed to its CDR3 DNA, 42 bases read in frame from base 1. A remark on this clone: Its antigen is still unknown. The record has no base qualities; no much larger clone is one base away.

What the research found in general, with its limitations: CDR3 length ranges in HIV repertoires were narrower than in controls, and network structure suggested an antigen-experienced repertoire with only a slight naive shift after ART. At every time point, the repertoire was dominated by expanded TRB clones first identified before ART initiation, although this dominance fluctuated and, in many PLHIV, declined after ART. Because pre-ART samples had limited cell numbers, profiling was done on unsorted PBMC rather than on sorted CD4+ and CD8+ T cells. Starting ART was linked to a significant rise in TRB diversity, yet even with long-term ART the diversity remained significantly lower than in transplant donor controls. Inferences about post-ART repertoire changes were limited because no data were available on ART adherence, viral resistance or therapy changes. Since PBMC availability was limited, sequencing covered only the TCR beta chain, with no alpha chain pairing. The samples span the years 2004 to 2017, and the ART regimens used may be less effective than current regimens.

The immunoSEQ hsTCRB v3.0 assay was used at survey level resolution to sequence the TRB variable region. TRB sequencing targeted a depth of roughly 35,000-50,000 T-cell genomes per sample. TRB libraries were pooled and sequenced on an Illumina MiSeq using a v3 150-cycle kit. In the source study's methods: Repertoire analysis was performed in R inside a reproducible Nextflow workflow that covered QC, data transformation and analysis. Custom analyses were implemented in LymphoSeq2, an R package for AIRR-Seq data exploration. Several samples that produced fewer than 5000 total TRB sequences were removed, so 150 to 200 HIV repertoires were analyzed. Among the 170 to 200 retained HIV repertoires, 55 to 60 were collected before ART initiation and over 120 were collected after ART initiation. Repertoires were downsampled to 5000 TRB nucleotide sequences, with summary statistics averaged over 100 downsampling iterations. TRB sequences were retained for analysis only if CDR3 regions of at least seven amino acids were present. Diversity was assessed using a clonality score derived from Shannon entropy and using the Gini coefficient. Repertoire networks linked the top 5000 CDR3 amino acid sequences whenever two sequences differed by an edit distance of one. GLIPH2 predicted antigen specificity groups and MHC restriction for TRB CDR3 amino acid sequences. Known CMV, EBV, HIV or tissue antigen associations were flagged by matching CDR3 amino acid sequences against VDJdb and McPAS-TCR. Pre-ART, post-ART and control groups were compared with Wilcoxon signed-rank tests and Holm-Bonferroni correction. TCRdb retrieved this table from immuneACCESS and kept in-frame rearrangements only. Not all clones are present; in checked studies, unresolved V genes account for under half, and no reason is known for the remainder. For V, J and clone size, that table is used; D and trimming come from the DNA. This sample holds over 8,500 clones; around 77% were observed only once. The ten largest clonotypes hold over 11% of the sample.

Participants were included only if at least one PBMC sample before ART initiation and at least two post-ART samples were available. Every participant with HIV received treatment in the United States of America. Before DNA extraction, cryopreserved samples of about 0.9-10 million PBMC were thawed and then washed. At the time of the earliest PBMC sample, participants with HIV were aged between roughly 23 and 60 years. Per participant, PBMC samples came from 1-4 timepoints prior to ART initiation and 2-8 timepoints following ART initiation, for a median of 7 samples. Serial HIV viral load, CD4+ T-cell count, ART history and demographic data were obtained for every participant. Using a Qiagen kit on a QIAcube, genomic DNA was extracted from unsorted PBMC, with samples processed in batches of 12.

The receptor comes from a man aged 25 to 40 with HIV. In this chain, TRBV9 is recombined with TRBJ1-3; TRBD1 fits 7 bases in the junction. The material sequenced was unsorted PBMCs, taken 0.4 years before starting antiretroviral therapy. The sequenced DNA: TGTGCCAGCAGCGCCCGGGACAGTGAGGACACCATATATTTT. Translated, this gives CASSARDSEDTIYF.